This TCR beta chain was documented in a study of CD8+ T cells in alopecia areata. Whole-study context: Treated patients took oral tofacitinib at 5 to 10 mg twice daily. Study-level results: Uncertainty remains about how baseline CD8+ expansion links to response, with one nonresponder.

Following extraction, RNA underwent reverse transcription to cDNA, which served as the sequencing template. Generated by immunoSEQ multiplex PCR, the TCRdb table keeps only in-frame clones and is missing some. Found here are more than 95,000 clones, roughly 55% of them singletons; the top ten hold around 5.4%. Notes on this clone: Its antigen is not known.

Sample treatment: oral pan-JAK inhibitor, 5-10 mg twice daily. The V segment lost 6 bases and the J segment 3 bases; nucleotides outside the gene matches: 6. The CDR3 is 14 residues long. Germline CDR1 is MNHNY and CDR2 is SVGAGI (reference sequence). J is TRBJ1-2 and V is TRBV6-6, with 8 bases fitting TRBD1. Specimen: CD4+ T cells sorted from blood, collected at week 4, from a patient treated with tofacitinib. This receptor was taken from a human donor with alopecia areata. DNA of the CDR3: TGTGCCAGCAGGCCACAGGGGGATTACTATGGCTACACCTTC. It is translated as CASRPQGDYYGYTF.